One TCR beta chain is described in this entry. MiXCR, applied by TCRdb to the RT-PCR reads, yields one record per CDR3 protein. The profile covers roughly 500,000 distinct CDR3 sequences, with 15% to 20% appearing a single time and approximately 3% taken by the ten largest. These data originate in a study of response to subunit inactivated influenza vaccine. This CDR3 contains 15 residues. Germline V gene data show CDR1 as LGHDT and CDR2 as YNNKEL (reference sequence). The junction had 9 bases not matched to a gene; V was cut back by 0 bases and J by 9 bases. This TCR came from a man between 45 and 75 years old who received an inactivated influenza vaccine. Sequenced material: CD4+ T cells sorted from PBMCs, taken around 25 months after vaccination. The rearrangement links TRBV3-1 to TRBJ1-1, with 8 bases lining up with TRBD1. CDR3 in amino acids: CASSQDSVGTGQAFF. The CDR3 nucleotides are TGTGCCAGCAGCCAAGATTCGGTAGGGACAGGACAAGCTTTCTTT.